The source of this T cell receptor (beta chain) is a study of beta chain features in type 1 diabetes. The CDR3 runs to 14 residues. The investigators reverse transcribed all of the isolated RNA, so they sequenced expressed TCRB transcripts. Clones were sequenced by immunoSEQ multiplex PCR, and TCRdb holds only the in-frame ones, with some missing. The table includes 300,000 to 400,000 clones, approximately 8.2% detected once. This chain uses TRBV21-1 with TRBJ2-1; TRBD2, the D gene given by the table, was not confirmed from the DNA. TRBV21-1 is noted as a pseudogene. Material: central memory CD4+ T cells from blood. The source of this sequence is a woman between 18 and 30 years old in good health. The CDR3, as DNA: TGTGCCAGCAGTAAAGGGGGGAGGGCCAATGAGCAGTTCTTC. Encoded protein: CASSKGGRANEQFF.